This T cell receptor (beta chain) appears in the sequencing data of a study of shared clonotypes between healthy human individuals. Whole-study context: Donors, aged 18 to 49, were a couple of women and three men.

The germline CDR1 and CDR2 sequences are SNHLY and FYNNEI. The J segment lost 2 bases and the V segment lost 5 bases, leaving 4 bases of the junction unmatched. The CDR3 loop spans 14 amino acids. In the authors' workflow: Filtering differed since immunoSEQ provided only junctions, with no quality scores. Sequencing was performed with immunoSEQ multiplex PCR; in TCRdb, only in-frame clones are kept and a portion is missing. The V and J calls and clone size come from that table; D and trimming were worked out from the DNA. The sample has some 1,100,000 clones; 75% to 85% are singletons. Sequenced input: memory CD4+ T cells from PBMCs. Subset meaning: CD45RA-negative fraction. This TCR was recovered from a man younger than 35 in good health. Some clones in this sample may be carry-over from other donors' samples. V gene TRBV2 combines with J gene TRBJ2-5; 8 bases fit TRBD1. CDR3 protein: CASSRHRGQETQYF. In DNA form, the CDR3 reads TGTGCCAGCAGTCGTCACAGGGGGCAAGAGACCCAGTACTTC.